The source of this TCR beta chain is a study of cytomegalovirus exposure and HLA in healthy donors. On the study more broadly: Most genotyped donors, around four fifths of about 400, had Caucasian-associated genetic ancestry. Study results and caveats: An analysis that came later showed most CMV-associated TCR beta chains appearing HLA-restricted. HLA alleles were associated with 16,951 TCR beta sequences in a later analysis at 0.05 false discovery rate.

Germline V gives CDR1 MNHEY, CDR2 SVGAGI. V was cut by 4 bases and J by 10 bases, with 16 bases left in between. The CDR3 contains 13 residues. Vbeta (60) and Jbeta (13) primers were used in the PCR. Per the original data handling: The authors later counted roughly 77 million unique TCR beta chains, around 9.9 million of them shared. TCRdb's copy holds only in-frame clones and misses some; the assay was immunoSEQ multiplex PCR. V and J calls and clone size follow that table, whereas D and trimming were derived from the DNA. Of around 89,000 clones listed, 76% are singletons. As regards this clone: Its target is not known.

The source is a man aged 40-49 years in good health and CMV-seronegative. The specimen was PBMCs. The J gene is TRBJ1-1, the V gene TRBV6-5, with D perhaps TRBD1 (6 bases). The CDR3 loop reads CASSSRGGRVAFF. The CDR3 bases are TGTGCCAGCAGTTCCCGGGGGGGCCGAGTAGCTTTCTTT.